This T cell receptor beta chain was found in a study of control samples from healthy donors and cancer patients. The protocol was immunoSEQ multiplex PCR, while the TCRdb copy is restricted to in-frame clones and leaves out a portion. In the table there are around 90,000 clones, roughly 84% of which are singletons. The junction had 9 bases not matched to a gene; V was cut back by 1 base and J by 4 bases. CDR3 length: 17 amino acids. Per the germline V gene, CDR1 is SGHRS and CDR2 is YFSETQ. The chain links TRBV5-1 to TRBJ2-2; 8 bases match TRBD1. Sequenced input: blood. The sequence was obtained from a woman between 40 and 50 years old in good health. The CDR3: CASSLSVQGALTGELFF. In DNA, the CDR3 is TGCGCCAGCAGCTTGTCTGTTCAGGGGGCGCTCACCGGGGAGCTGTTTTTT.